Below, 26 T cell receptor beta chains from the same sample are listed, as sequenced in a study of cytomegalovirus exposure and HLA in healthy donors. PCR amplification relied on 60 Vbeta primers (plus 13 Jbeta primers). Some clones are missing from TCRdb's copy, which holds only in-frame ones; the method was immunoSEQ multiplex PCR. The repertoire holds roughly 180,000 clones, with 75% to 85% as singletons. Source material: PBMCs. The receptors derive from a woman aged 25 to 39 in good health and CMV-seropositive.

The chain has TRBV30 and TRBJ2-7; TRBD1 matches 9 bases. The J segment lost 2 bases and the V segment lost 3 bases, leaving 8 bases of the junction unmatched. CDR1 is GTSNPN, CDR2 SVGIG, per germline (reference sequence). The CDR3 consists of 15 residues. The CDR3 loop reads CAWSDTGGPTYEQYF. The CDR3, as DNA: TGTGCCTGGAGCGATACAGGGGGCCCTACCTACGAGCAGTACTTC.

J is TRBJ2-7 and V is TRBV11-3; TRBD1 matches 7 bases. V dropped 4 bases and J dropped 3; count of bases not matched to a gene: 9. Germline lookup yields CDR1 SGHNT and CDR2 YENEEA. The CDR3 is 15 amino acids. This chain's CDR3 is CASSYLPGQIYEQYF. The CDR3 DNA sequence: TGTGCCAGCAGCTATCTTCCGGGACAGATCTACGAGCAGTACTTC.

This chain uses TRBV27 with TRBJ2-1; 9 bases fit TRBD2. This CDR3 has 15 amino acids. From germline, CDR1 is MNHEY and CDR2 SMNVEV (reference sequence). V gave up 3 bases and J gave up 8 bases; unmatched junction bases: 8. The CDR3 here is CASSLGAGGADEQFF. CDR3 sequence (DNA): TGTGCCAGCAGTTTGGGTGCGGGGGGGGCCGATGAGCAGTTCTTC.

Concerning this clone itself: The germline gene is not matched at one end of the junction; a read error may be the cause. The chain carries TRBV4-1 and TRBJ2-2; D is undetermined. There are 15 residues in the CDR3. Germline V lookup: CDR1 MGHRA, CDR2 YSYEKL. This CDR3 reads CASSQGQANTGELFF. CDR3 in DNA: TGCGCTAGCAGCCAAGGGCAGGCGAACACCGGGGAGCTGTTTTTT.

The chain carries TRBV2 and TRBJ2-7; tentatively, D is TRBD1 (5 bases). V was clipped by 6 bases and J by 6 bases, with 18 bases between them. There are 14 residues in the CDR3. Germline CDR1 reads SNHLY; CDR2 reads FYNNEI. Here the CDR3 DNA reads TGTGCCAGCAGAAGTAGGACATTATCGGGCGAGCAGTACTTC. It codes for CASRSRTLSGEQYF. Filled out from reference TRBV2 and TRBJ2-7, the complete variable domain reads EPEVTQTPSHQVTQMGQEVILRCVPISNHLYFYWYRQILGQKVEFLVSFYNNEISEKSEIFDDQFSVERPDGSNFTLKIRSTKLEDSAMYFCASRSRTLSGEQYFGPGTRLTVT.

The genes are TRBV29-1 and TRBJ1-2; the match to TRBD1 covers 8 bases. The germline V gene encodes CDR1 SQVTM and CDR2 ANQGSEA. The CDR3 has 14 amino acids. V gave up 0 bases and J gave up 4 bases; unmatched junction bases: 4. CDR3 region: CSVEDRTGTYGYTF. DNA of the CDR3: TGCAGCGTTGAAGACCGGACAGGGACCTATGGCTACACCTTC.

V usage is TRBV28 and J usage is TRBJ2-7; TRBD1 matches 12 bases. The germline gives CDR1 MDHEN, CDR2 SYDVKM. Unmatched junction bases numbered 5, after V lost 5 bases and J lost 6 bases. The CDR3 contains 14 residues. CDR3 coding DNA: TGTGCCAGCAGTGCCGGGACAGGGGGCGCCGAGCAGTACTTC. Translated: CASSAGTGGAEQYF.

The chain uses TRBV4-3 and TRBJ1-3; 7 bases align to TRBD1. The V and J ends lost 4 bases and 0 bases, in that order; junction bases with no gene match: 6. CDR1 is LGHNA, CDR2 YSLEER, per germline. The CDR3 is 16 amino acids. This CDR3 reads CASSPQGTDSGNTIYF. Written as DNA, the CDR3 is TGCGCCAGCAGCCCACAGGGGACCGACTCTGGAAACACCATATATTTT.

The chain uses TRBV7-9 and TRBJ2-1; perhaps TRBD1 as D (6 bases). Trimming shortened V by 6 bases and J by 3 bases, and 15 bases separated the two germline ends. Germline V gives CDR1 SEHNR, CDR2 FQNEAQ (reference sequence). The CDR3 length is 15 residues. CDR3 loop: CASSSTGSIYNEQFF. The CDR3 DNA sequence: TGTGCCAGCAGTTCAACAGGGTCCATCTACAATGAGCAGTTCTTC.

The J gene is TRBJ2-7, the V gene TRBV11-2; possibly TRBD1 for D (6 bases). CDR3 length: 14 residues. V gave up 1 base and J gave up 2 bases, with 9 bases separating them. From germline, CDR1 is SGHAT and CDR2 FQNNGV. The CDR3: CASSLVRGTYEQYF. The CDR3 bases are TGTGCCAGCAGCTTAGTGAGGGGGACCTACGAGCAGTACTTC.

The DNA for the CDR3 is TGTGCCAGCAGCTGGACAGAGGGAGAGGGCTATGGCTACACCTTC. Residues: CASSWTEGEGYGYTF. This rearrangement joins TRBV5-8 to TRBJ1-2; possible D gene TRBD1, 6 bases. Between the trimmed V and J ends, which lost 3 bases and 4 bases, there was a span of 16 bases. Germline V gene data show CDR1 as SGHTS and CDR2 as YDEGEE. The CDR3 is 15 amino acids. The complete variable domain, with remaining parts taken from reference TRBV5-8 and TRBJ1-2, reads EAGVTQSPTHLIKTRGQQATLRCSPISGHTSVYWYQQALGLGLQFLLWYDEGEERNRGNFPPRFSGRQFPNYSSELNVNALELEDSALYLCASSWTEGEGYGYTFGSGTRLTVV.

This chain connects TRBV28 to TRBJ1-2; 10 bases agree with TRBD1. CDR3 length equals 15 residues. In germline, CDR1 is MDHEN, CDR2 SYDVKM. The V and J ends lost 6 bases and 8 bases, in that order; junction bases with no gene match: 12. In nucleotides, the CDR3 is TGTGCCAGCAGCTCGCTGAGGACAGGGGGAAGAGGCTACACCTTC. Its protein product is CASSSLRTGGRGYTF.

V is TRBV7-2 and J is TRBJ2-1, with 9 bases matching TRBD2. V dropped 8 bases and J dropped 2; count of bases not matched to a gene: 7. Germline values: CDR1 SGHTA, CDR2 FQGNSA. This CDR3 region has 15 residues. DNA for the CDR3: TGTGCCAGCGGGGGGCAGCGGGGGGCCTACAATGAGCAGTTCTTC. Protein sequence: CASGGQRGAYNEQFF.

V usage is TRBV19 and J usage is TRBJ2-7, with a tentative D call TRBD2 (6 bases). The CDR3 covers 14 residues. V lost 7 bases and J lost 2, with 15 bases in between. Germline V gene sequence: CDR1 LNHDA, CDR2 SQIVND (reference sequence). CDR3 nucleotides: TGTGCCAGTACTCGGGACGGCGGGACCTACGAGCAGTACTTC. This codes for CASTRDGGTYEQYF.

About this clone itself: A junction end diverges from the germline sequence, so it may reflect a read error. Other DNA sequences in this specimen translate into the identical CDR3. The rearrangement uses TRBV5-4 and TRBJ1-1; D is ambiguous. Germline-derived CDR1 and CDR2 are SGHNT and YYREEE (reference sequence). CDR3 length equals 16 residues. The CDR3 sequence is CASSFGARAMNTEAFF. The CDR3 DNA follows: TGTGCCAGCAGCTTTGGTGCGAGGGCCATGAACACTGAAGCTTTCTTC.

The rearrangement joins TRBV7-3 to TRBJ2-3; TRBD2 is a possible D gene (6 bases). CDR3 size: 15 residues. CDR1 and CDR2 from the germline V gene are SGHTA and FQGTGA. Trimming shortened V by 0 bases and J by 0 bases, and 7 bases separated the two germline ends. CDR3 sequence reads: CASSLTGRSTDTQYF. CDR3 sequence (DNA): TGTGCCAGCAGCTTAACGGGGAGGAGCACAGATACGCAGTATTTT.

V usage is TRBV5-5 and J usage is TRBJ1-1; perhaps TRBD1 as D (5 bases). This CDR3 comprises 15 residues. CDR1 and CDR2 (germline): SGHKS, YYEKEE (reference sequence). V lost 0 bases and J 5 bases, leaving 14 bases between the germline ends. The CDR3 sequence: CASSLAWGVLTEAFF. The CDR3 DNA is TGTGCCAGCAGCTTGGCCTGGGGGGTACTGACTGAAGCTTTCTTT.

The chain carries TRBV13 and TRBJ2-1, with a weak D call TRBD1 (6 bases). This CDR3 has 15 residues. Trimming pared 1 base from V and 3 bases from J, leaving 10 bases between. Germline V gene sequence: CDR1 PRHDT, CDR2 FYEKMQ (reference sequence). The CDR3 coding sequence is TGTGCCAGCAGCTTAGACGCAGGGGACTACAATGAGCAGTTCTTC. Translated, it gives CASSLDAGDYNEQFF.

The chain is built from TRBV11-3 and TRBJ2-3; TRBD2 agrees at 11 bases. J lost 5 bases, V lost 3 bases, and 7 bases had no gene match. Germline CDR1 SGHNT, CDR2 YENEEA. The CDR3 has 16 amino acids. CDR3 sequence (DNA): TGTGCCAGCAGCTTGGGTAGCGGGGGGGCTGGAGATACGCAGTATTTT. Its translation: CASSLGSGGAGDTQYF.

V and J are TRBV28 and TRBJ1-5; 9 bases map to TRBD1. The CDR3 is 15 residues long. CDR1 MDHEN and CDR2 SYDVKM come from the germline V gene. The J segment lost 8 bases and the V segment lost 1 base, leaving 6 bases of the junction unmatched. In DNA, the CDR3 is TGTGCCAGCAGTTTATCGAAATGGACAGGGGAGCCCCAGCATTTT. It yields the protein CASSLSKWTGEPQHF.

V gene TRBV21-1 combines with J gene TRBJ2-7; TRBD2 is the table's D call, not checked against the DNA. TRBV21-1 represents a pseudogene. The CDR3 consists of 16 residues. CDR3 residues: CASSIGTSGGRGEQYF. The CDR3 DNA reads as TGTGCCAGCAGCATCGGGACTAGCGGGGGGCGGGGGGAGCAGTACTTC.

The CDR3 bases are TGTGCCAGCAGGATATCTAGATCCAATGAGCAGTTCTTC. Translated, it gives CASRISRSNEQFF. The genes are TRBV7-2 and TRBJ2-1; D is ambiguous. This CDR3 is built from 13 residues. Germline V gene lookup returns CDR1 SGHTA and CDR2 FQGNSA. V shed 6 bases and J shed 6 bases, with 12 bases lying between them. Full variable domain (remainder filled in from reference TRBV7-2 and TRBJ2-1): GAGVSQSPSNKVTEKGKDVELRCDPISGHTALYWYRQSLGQGLEFLIYFQGNSAPDKSGLPSDRFSAERTGGSVSTLTIQRTQQEDSAVYLCASRISRSNEQFFGPGTRLTVL.

V is TRBV19 and J is TRBJ1-6; TRBD1 aligns across 8 bases. The J segment lost 6 bases and the V segment lost 5 bases, leaving 3 bases of the junction unmatched. Germline V CDR1 and CDR2: LNHDA, SQIVND (reference sequence). This CDR3 contains 14 residues. Here the CDR3 reads CASSQGARNSPLHF. The CDR3, as DNA: TGTGCCAGTAGTCAGGGGGCTCGTAATTCACCCCTCCACTTT.

This chain joins TRBV5-1 and TRBJ2-1; 9 positions agree with TRBD2. Germline V CDR1 and CDR2: SGHRS, YFSETQ. This CDR3 contains 16 residues. V gave up 4 bases and J gave up 7 bases; unmatched junction bases: 12. In DNA form, the CDR3 reads TGCGCCAGCAGCCCAGATGTGCGGGGGGGCTCAAATGAGCAGTTCTTC. It encodes CASSPDVRGGSNEQFF.

The rearrangement joins TRBV28 to TRBJ1-2, with 10 nucleotides matching TRBD1. J was trimmed by 4 bases and V by 7 bases; bases with no gene match: 6. This CDR3 has 14 residues. CDR1 is MDHEN, CDR2 SYDVKM, per germline. CDR3 amino acids: CASISGQGTYGYTF. CDR3 bases: TGTGCCAGCATTTCGGGACAGGGGACCTATGGCTACACCTTC.

Remarks on this clone: At one end the junction does not follow the germline gene, possibly because of a read error. V usage is TRBV27 and J usage is TRBJ2-6; perhaps TRBD1 as D (5 bases). The CDR3 has 13 residues. Germline CDR1 MNHEY, CDR2 SMNVEV (reference sequence). CDR3 sequence (DNA): TGTGCCAGCAGTGTTTCTGGGGCCAACGGCCTGACTTTC. It yields the protein CASSVSGANGLTF.